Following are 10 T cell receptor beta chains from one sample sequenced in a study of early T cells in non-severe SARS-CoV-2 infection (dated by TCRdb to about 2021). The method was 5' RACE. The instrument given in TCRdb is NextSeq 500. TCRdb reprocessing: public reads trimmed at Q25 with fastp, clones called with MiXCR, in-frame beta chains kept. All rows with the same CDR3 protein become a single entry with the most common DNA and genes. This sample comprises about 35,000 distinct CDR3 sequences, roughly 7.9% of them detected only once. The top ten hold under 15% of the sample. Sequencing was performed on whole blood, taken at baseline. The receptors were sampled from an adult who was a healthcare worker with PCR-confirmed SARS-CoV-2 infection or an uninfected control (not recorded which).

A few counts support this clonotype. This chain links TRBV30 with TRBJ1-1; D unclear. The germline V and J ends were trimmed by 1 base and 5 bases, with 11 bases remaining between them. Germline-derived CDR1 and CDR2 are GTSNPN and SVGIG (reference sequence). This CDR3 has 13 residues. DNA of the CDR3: TGTGCCTGGAGTGAAGGTAGGGATACTGAAGCTTTCTTT. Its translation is CAWSEGRDTEAFF.

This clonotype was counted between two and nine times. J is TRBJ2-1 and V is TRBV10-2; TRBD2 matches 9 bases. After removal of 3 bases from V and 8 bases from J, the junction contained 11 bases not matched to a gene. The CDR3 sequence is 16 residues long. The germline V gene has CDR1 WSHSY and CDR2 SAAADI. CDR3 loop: CASSDMRGGPHDEQFF. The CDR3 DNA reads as TGCGCCAGCAGTGATATGCGGGGGGGCCCCCACGATGAGCAGTTCTTC.

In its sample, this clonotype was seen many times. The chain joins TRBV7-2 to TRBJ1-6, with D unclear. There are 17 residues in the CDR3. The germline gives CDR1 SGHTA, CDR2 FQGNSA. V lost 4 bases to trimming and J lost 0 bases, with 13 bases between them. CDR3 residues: CASSSPGKSSYNSPLHF. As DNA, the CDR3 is TGTGCCAGCAGCTCCCCGGGTAAAAGCTCCTATAATTCACCCCTCCACTTT. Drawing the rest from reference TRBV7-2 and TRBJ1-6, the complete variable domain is GAGVSQSPSNKVTEKGKDVELRCDPISGHTALYWYRQSLGQGLEFLIYFQGNSAPDKSGLPSDRFSAERTGGSVSTLTIQRTQQEDSAVYLCASSSPGKSSYNSPLHFGNGTRLTVT.

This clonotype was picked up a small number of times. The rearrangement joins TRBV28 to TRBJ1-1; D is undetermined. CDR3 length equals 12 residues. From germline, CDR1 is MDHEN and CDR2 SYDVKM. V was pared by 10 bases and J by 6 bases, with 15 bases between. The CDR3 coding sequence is TGTGCCACCCGCACCAGTGTCCCTGAAGCTTTCTTT. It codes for CATRTSVPEAFF.

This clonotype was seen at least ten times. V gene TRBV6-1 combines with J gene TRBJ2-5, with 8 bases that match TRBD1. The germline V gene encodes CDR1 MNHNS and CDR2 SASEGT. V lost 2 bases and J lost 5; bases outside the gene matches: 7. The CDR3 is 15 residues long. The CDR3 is CASSEYLDREETQYF. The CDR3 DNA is TGTGCCAGCAGTGAATATTTGGACAGGGAGGAGACCCAGTACTTC.

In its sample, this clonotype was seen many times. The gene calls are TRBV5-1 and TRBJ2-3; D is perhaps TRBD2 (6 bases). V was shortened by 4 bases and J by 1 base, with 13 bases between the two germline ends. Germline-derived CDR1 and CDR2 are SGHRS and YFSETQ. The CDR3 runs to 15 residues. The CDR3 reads CASSSGLSGTDTQYF. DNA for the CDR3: TGCGCCAGCAGCAGTGGACTATCCGGCACAGATACGCAGTATTTT.

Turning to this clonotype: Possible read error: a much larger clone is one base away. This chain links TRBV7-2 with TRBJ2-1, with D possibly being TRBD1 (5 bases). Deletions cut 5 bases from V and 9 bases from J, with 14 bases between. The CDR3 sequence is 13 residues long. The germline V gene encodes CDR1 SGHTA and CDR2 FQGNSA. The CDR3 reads CASSTRQHSEQFF. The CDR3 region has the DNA TGTGCCAGCAGCACACGACAGCACAGTGAGCAGTTCTTC.

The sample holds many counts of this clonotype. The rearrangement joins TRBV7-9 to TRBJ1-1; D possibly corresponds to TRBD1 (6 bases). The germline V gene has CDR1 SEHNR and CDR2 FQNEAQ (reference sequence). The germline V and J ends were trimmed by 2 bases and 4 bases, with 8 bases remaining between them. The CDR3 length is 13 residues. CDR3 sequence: CASSLRGGTEAFF. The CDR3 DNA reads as TGTGCCAGCAGCTTAAGAGGGGGCACTGAAGCTTTCTTT.

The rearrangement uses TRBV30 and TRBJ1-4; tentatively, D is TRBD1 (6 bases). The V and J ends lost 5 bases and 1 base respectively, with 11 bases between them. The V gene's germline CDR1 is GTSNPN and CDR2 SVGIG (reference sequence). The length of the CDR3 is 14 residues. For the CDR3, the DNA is TGTGCCTGGCGGGAACAGGGAACTAATGAAAAACTGTTTTTT. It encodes CAWREQGTNEKLFF.

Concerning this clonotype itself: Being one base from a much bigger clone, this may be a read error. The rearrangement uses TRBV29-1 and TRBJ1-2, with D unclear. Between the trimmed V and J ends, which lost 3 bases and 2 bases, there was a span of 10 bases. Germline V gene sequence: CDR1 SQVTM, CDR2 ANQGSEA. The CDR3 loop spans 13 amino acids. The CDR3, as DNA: TGCAGCGTTGATCCCAACAGAAACTATGGCTACACCTTC. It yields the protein CSVDPNRNYGYTF.